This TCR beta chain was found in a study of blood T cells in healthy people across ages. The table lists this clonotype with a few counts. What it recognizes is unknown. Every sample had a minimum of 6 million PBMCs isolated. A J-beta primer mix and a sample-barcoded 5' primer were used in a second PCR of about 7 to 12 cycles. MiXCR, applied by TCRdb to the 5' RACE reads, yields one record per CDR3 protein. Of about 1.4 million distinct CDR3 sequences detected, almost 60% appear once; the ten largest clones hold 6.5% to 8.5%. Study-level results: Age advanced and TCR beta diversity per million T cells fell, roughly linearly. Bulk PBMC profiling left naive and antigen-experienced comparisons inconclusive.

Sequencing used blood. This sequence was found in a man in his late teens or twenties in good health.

The CDR3 here is CASSFLGQGIHEQYF. CDR3 DNA: TGTGCCAGCAGCTTTTTGGGACAGGGGATCCACGAGCAGTACTTC. The J gene is TRBJ2-7, the V gene TRBV7-9; TRBD1 aligns across 10 bases. The CDR3 is 15 amino acids. Germline loops: CDR1 SEHNR, CDR2 FQNEAQ (reference sequence). Trimming took 3 bases from V and 5 from J; bases not matched to a gene: 7.